The 2 T cell receptor beta chains listed next were all sequenced from one sample in a study of response to subunit inactivated influenza vaccine. TCRdb re-called the RT-PCR reads with MiXCR, one entry per CDR3 protein. The sample includes 650,000 to 800,000 distinct CDR3 sequences, around 18% of them seen just once. The source material was PBMCs from blood, sampled 5 days after vaccination. The receptors come from a man between 50 and 59 years old who received an inactivated influenza vaccine.

This clonotype was found a few times. The J gene is TRBJ2-1, the V gene TRBV29-1; a possible D gene is TRBD2 (5 bases). The V end lost 8 bases, the J end lost 5 bases, and 22 bases lay between the germline ends. The CDR3 covers 15 residues. Per the germline V gene, CDR1 is SQVTM and CDR2 is ANQGSEA. In DNA form, the CDR3 reads TGCAGCATTAAGAGAGGGAGCTCTGGAAACAATGAGCAGTTCTTC. It yields the protein CSIKRGSSGNNEQFF.

This clonotype turned up a few times. The chain joins TRBV12-3 or TRBV12-4 to TRBJ2-7, with 9 bases lining up with TRBD1. J lost 2 bases, V lost 4 bases, and 6 bases had no gene match. The CDR3 extends over 15 amino acids. The DNA for the CDR3 is TGTGCCAGCAGTTCCGAACAGGGGGCCACCTACGAGCAGTACTTC. Its translation is CASSSEQGATYEQYF.